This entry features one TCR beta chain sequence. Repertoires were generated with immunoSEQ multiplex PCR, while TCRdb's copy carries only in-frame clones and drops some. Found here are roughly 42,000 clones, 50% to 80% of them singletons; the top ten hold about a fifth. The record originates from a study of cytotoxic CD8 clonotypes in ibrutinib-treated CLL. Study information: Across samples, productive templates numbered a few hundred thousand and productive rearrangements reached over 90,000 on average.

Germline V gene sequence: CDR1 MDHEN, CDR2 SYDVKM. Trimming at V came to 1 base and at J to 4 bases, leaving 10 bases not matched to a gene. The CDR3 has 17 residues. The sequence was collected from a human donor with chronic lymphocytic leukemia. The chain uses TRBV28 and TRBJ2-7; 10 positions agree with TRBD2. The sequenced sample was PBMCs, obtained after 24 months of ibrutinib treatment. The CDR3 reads CASSLSSSSGSAYEQYF. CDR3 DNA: TGTGCCAGCAGTTTATCGTCGTCTAGCGGGAGCGCGTACGAGCAGTACTTC.